These 17 T cell receptor beta chains were all obtained from the same sample, sequenced in a study of T cells in Graves' hyperthyroidism and ophthalmopathy. It was RNA transcripts that yielded the amplified TCR beta CDR3 regions. Researchers ran a first-round RT-PCR on the TCR CDR3 using the HTBI primer set. TCRdb reprocessed the multiplex PCR reads via MiXCR and lists one record per CDR3 protein. The repertoire holds roughly 570,000 distinct CDR3 sequences, with around 45% as singletons. The sequencing input was peripheral blood or thyroid tissue (not recorded which). All receptors come from an adult woman with Graves' disease, either hyperthyroidism or ophthalmopathy (not recorded which).

The chain uses TRBV13 and TRBJ1-5; D ambiguous. Trimming removed 2 bases at V and 5 bases at J, with 7 bases between. The CDR3 contains 13 residues. Germline values: CDR1 PRHDT, CDR2 FYEKMQ (reference sequence). In nucleotides, the CDR3 is TGTGCCAGCAGCTTAAGCCCGGATCAGCCCCAGCATTTT. Encoded protein: CASSLSPDQPQHF.

This chain connects TRBV5-1 to TRBJ2-7; tentative D call: TRBD1 (5 bases). The length of the CDR3 is 15 residues. Germline CDR1 reads SGHRS; CDR2 reads YFSETQ. Trimming took 4 bases from V and 1 from J, leaving 15 bases between them. CDR3 DNA sequence: TGCGCCAGCAGCATAGACAGCAGGGTTTCCTACGAGCAGTACTTC. This codes for CASSIDSRVSYEQYF. Together with reference TRBV5-1 and TRBJ2-7, the CDR3 gives the full variable domain: KAGVTQTPRYLIKTRGQQVTLSCSPISGHRSVSWYQQTPGQGLQFLFEYFSETQRNKGNFPGRFSGRQFSNSRSEMNVSTLELGDSALYLCASSIDSRVSYEQYFGPGTRLTVT.

This clonotype has only one observation. One end of the junction varies from germline; a read error may be responsible. The CDR3 spells CASSQTTGTNTEAFF. The DNA of the CDR3 is TGCGCCAGCAGCCAAACGACAGGGACGAACACTGAAGCTTTCTTT. J is TRBJ1-1 and V is TRBV5-4; TRBD1 matches at 7 bases. Per germline, CDR1 SGHNT and CDR2 YYREEE (reference sequence). This CDR3 has 15 amino acids.

This clonotype occurred a few times. The chain uses TRBV28 and TRBJ2-2; 8 bases fit TRBD1. This CDR3 spans 16 amino acids. The V segment lost 6 bases and the J segment 1 base; nucleotides outside the gene matches: 7. CDR1 and CDR2 from the germline V gene are MDHEN and SYDVKM. The DNA of the CDR3 is TGTGCCAGCAGCCCGCCGGGACAGGTGAACACCGGGGAGCTGTTTTTT. Translated: CASSPPGQVNTGELFF. The full variable domain, rest sourced from reference TRBV28 and TRBJ2-2, is DVKVTQSSRYLVKRTGEKVFLECVQDMDHENMFWYRQDPGLGLRLIYFSYDVKMKEKGDIPEGYSVSREKKERFSLILESASTNQTSMYLCASSPPGQVNTGELFFGEGSRLTVL.

This clonotype has at least ten counts. V usage is TRBV19 and J usage is TRBJ1-1; D gene ambiguous. With 3 bases removed from V and 1 base from J, the gap between germline ends came to 3 bases. Germline values: CDR1 LNHDA, CDR2 SQIVND (reference sequence). The CDR3 covers 12 residues. The CDR3 reads CASSIGNTEAFF. The CDR3 bases are TGTGCCAGTAGTATTGGGAACACTGAAGCTTTCTTT.

The genes are TRBV20-1 and TRBJ1-1; D unresolved. CDR1 is DFQATT, CDR2 SNEGSKA, per germline (reference sequence). V was clipped by 4 bases and J by 2 bases, with 11 bases between them. This CDR3 has 13 residues. The CDR3 DNA reads TGCAGTGCTAATGCGGAGGGCAACACTGAAGCTTTCTTT. It specifies CSANAEGNTEAFF.

This clonotype came up many times. The chain combines TRBV11-2 with TRBJ2-6; D is unclear. The CDR3 contains 14 residues. V was trimmed by 3 bases and J by 1 base, leaving 4 bases between them. The germline gives CDR1 SGHAT, CDR2 FQNNGV. CDR3 in amino acids: CASSFGSGANVLTF. The DNA of the CDR3 is TGTGCCAGCAGCTTCGGATCTGGGGCCAACGTCCTGACTTTC.

The sample holds many counts of this clonotype. The V call is TRBV12-3 or TRBV12-4, the J call TRBJ1-2; 7 bases align to TRBD1. J gave up 5 bases and V 7 bases, and 10 bases lay outside the gene matches. CDR3 length equals 14 residues. The CDR3 sequence is CASTEGARRYGYTF. Written as DNA, the CDR3 is TGTGCCAGCACAGAGGGGGCGAGGAGATATGGCTACACCTTC.

This sequence joins TRBV30 and TRBJ2-7; D ambiguous. The CDR3 has 14 residues. Trimming took 4 bases from V and 2 from J, leaving 15 bases between them. Germline values: CDR1 GTSNPN, CDR2 SVGIG (reference sequence). The CDR3 region has the DNA TGTGCCTGGAACCTATATGGACCAGCCTACGAGCAGTACTTC. Translation gives CAWNLYGPAYEQYF.

This clonotype was counted only a few times. The V and J genes are TRBV20-1 and TRBJ2-7; 8 nucleotides line up with TRBD1. The CDR3 is 14 amino acids. The germline V gene has CDR1 DFQATT and CDR2 SNEGSKA (reference sequence). With 4 bases clipped from V and 3 bases from J, the junction kept 8 bases outside the gene matches. CDR3 residues: CSAIPDRVDYEQYF. In DNA form, the CDR3 reads TGCAGTGCTATCCCGGACAGGGTAGACTACGAGCAGTACTTC.

The gene calls are TRBV7-2 and TRBJ2-3; TRBD2 is a possible D gene (5 bases). The CDR3 consists of 16 residues. The V gene lost 2 bases and the J gene lost 4 bases, with 16 bases spanning the gap. Germline values: CDR1 SGHTA, CDR2 FQGNSA. The chain's CDR3 is CASSLWTVAGSDTQYF. DNA of the CDR3: TGTGCCAGCAGCTTATGGACTGTCGCGGGCTCAGATACGCAGTATTTT.

This clonotype appeared many times. The chain combines TRBV29-1 with TRBJ2-2, with TRBD2 matching 9 bases. The CDR3 has 15 amino acids. Trimming took 7 bases from V and 7 from J; bases not matched to a gene: 13. From germline, CDR1 is SQVTM and CDR2 ANQGSEA. This chain's CDR3 is CSGARRGGGSGELFF. The CDR3 DNA follows: TGCAGCGGCGCTAGGCGGGGGGGAGGAAGCGGGGAGCTGTTTTTT.

The V gene is TRBV2, the J gene TRBJ1-5, with 9 positions matching TRBD1. The CDR3 covers 16 residues. Per germline, CDR1 SNHLY and CDR2 FYNNEI. The junction had 9 bases not matched to a gene; V was cut back by 6 bases and J by 3 bases. The CDR3 bases are TGTGCCAGCAGCTTGTCCGGGACAGGGAACAATCAGCCCCAGCATTTT. Its protein is CASSLSGTGNNQPQHF. Full variable domain (outside the CDR3, taken from reference TRBV2 and TRBJ1-5): EPEVTQTPSHQVTQMGQEVILRCVPISNHLYFYWYRQILGQKVEFLVSFYNNEISEKSEIFDDQFSVERPDGSNFTLKIRSTKLEDSAMYFCASSLSGTGNNQPQHFGDGTRLSIL.

The chain employs TRBV30 and TRBJ2-7; the D gene is possibly TRBD2 (5 bases). Germline CDR1 GTSNPN, CDR2 SVGIG (reference sequence). Trimming pared 2 bases from V and 6 bases from J, leaving 17 bases between. The CDR3 contains 14 residues. CDR3 protein: CAWSQRRVLGEQYF. CDR3 in DNA: TGTGCCTGGAGTCAGAGGCGGGTCCTCGGCGAGCAGTACTTC.

This clonotype was observed once. The chain links TRBV29-1 to TRBJ2-6; the D is unclear. The germline V gene encodes CDR1 SQVTM and CDR2 ANQGSEA. The CDR3 totals 13 residues. Trimming stripped 6 bases from V and 4 bases from J, with 10 bases between. The CDR3 nucleotides are TGCAGCGTAGGGAACCAGGGGGCCAACGTCCTGACTTTC. Protein: CSVGNQGANVLTF.

This chain links TRBV7-9 with TRBJ2-5; TRBD1 agrees at 9 bases. CDR3 length: 13 residues. Germline CDR1 is SEHNR and CDR2 is FQNEAQ (reference sequence). V was clipped by 5 bases and J by 7 bases; unmatched bases: 5. CDR3 sequence reads: CASSRGQGGTQYF. CDR3 DNA sequence: TGTGCCAGCAGCCGGGGACAGGGAGGGACCCAGTACTTC.

This clonotype was detected ten times or more. The rearrangement joins TRBV20-1 to TRBJ2-7; 8 nucleotides match TRBD2. This CDR3 has 14 residues. The V segment lost 6 bases and the J segment 2 bases; nucleotides outside the gene matches: 9. Germline V gives CDR1 DFQATT, CDR2 SNEGSKA (reference sequence). DNA for the CDR3: TGCAGTGCCCTTGACGGGAGGGCCACCTACGAGCAGTACTTC. It yields the protein CSALDGRATYEQYF.